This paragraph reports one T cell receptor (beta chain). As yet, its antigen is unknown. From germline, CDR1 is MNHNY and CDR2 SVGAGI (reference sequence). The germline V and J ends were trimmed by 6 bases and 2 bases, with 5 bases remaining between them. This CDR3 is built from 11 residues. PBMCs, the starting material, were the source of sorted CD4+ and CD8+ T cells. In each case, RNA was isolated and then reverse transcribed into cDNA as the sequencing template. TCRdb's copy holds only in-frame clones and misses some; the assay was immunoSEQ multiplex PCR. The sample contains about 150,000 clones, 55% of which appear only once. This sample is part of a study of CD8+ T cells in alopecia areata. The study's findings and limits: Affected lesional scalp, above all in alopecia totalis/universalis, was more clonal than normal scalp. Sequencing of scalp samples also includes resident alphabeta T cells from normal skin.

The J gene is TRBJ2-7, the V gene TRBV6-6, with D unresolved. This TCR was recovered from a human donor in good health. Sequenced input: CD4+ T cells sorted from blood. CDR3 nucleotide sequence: TGTGCCAGCAGAAACCCCTACGAGCAGTACTTC. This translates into CASRNPYEQYF.